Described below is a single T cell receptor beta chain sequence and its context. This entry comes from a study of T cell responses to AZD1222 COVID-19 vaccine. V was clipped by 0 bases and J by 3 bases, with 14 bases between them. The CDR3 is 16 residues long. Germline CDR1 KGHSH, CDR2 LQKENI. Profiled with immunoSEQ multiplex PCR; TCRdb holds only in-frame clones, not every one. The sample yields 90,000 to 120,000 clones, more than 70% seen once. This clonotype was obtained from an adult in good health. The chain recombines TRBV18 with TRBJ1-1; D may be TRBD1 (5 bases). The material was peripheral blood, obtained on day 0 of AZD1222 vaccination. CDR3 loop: CASSPPGRGRDTEAFF. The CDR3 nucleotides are TGTGCCAGCTCACCACCTGGGAGGGGTCGGGACACTGAAGCTTTCTTT.